This TCR beta chain appears in the sequencing data of a study of blood T cell repertoires in COVID-19. The assay was immunoSEQ multiplex PCR, and TCRdb's table has in-frame clones only and misses some. Found here are tens of thousands of clones, about 86% of them singletons; the top ten hold about 2.8%. Germline lookup yields CDR1 SNHLY and CDR2 FYNNEI. V was shortened by 7 bases and J by 6 bases, with 13 bases between the two germline ends. This CDR3 spans 13 amino acids. This clone showed up just a few times. This receptor was obtained from a woman aged 55-75 years with acute or convalescent COVID-19. Sequencing was carried out using peripheral blood. This rearrangement joins TRBV2 to TRBJ1-5; D not certain. The CDR3 nucleotides read TGTGCCAGCAACCGGGGTCGGAGTCAGCCCCAGCATTTT. It translates to CASNRGRSQPQHF.